This T cell receptor beta chain emerged from a study of blood T cell repertoires in COVID-19. The CDR3 extends over 13 amino acids. CDR1 is LNHDA and CDR2 is SQIVND in the germline V gene (reference sequence). V was clipped by 4 bases and J by 3 bases, with 9 bases between them. Sequencing was performed with immunoSEQ multiplex PCR; in TCRdb, only in-frame clones are kept and a portion is missing. This table holds 20,000 to 25,000 clones, around three quarters found once. This receptor was identified in a man between 60 and 75 years old with active COVID-19. What was sequenced was peripheral blood. The chain uses TRBV19 and TRBJ2-5; perhaps TRBD1 as D (5 bases). The CDR3 spells CASSRGYEETQYF. CDR3 bases: TGTGCCAGTAGTAGGGGCTACGAAGAGACCCAGTACTTC.